This T cell receptor beta chain was sequenced during a study of T cell changes during pregnancy in multiple sclerosis. Germline-derived CDR1 and CDR2 are SQVTM and ANQGSEA. V was clipped by 5 bases and J by 5 bases; unmatched bases: 7. This CDR3 is built from 15 residues. Sequenced by immunoSEQ multiplex PCR; TCRdb stores in-frame clones only, minus some. The sample holds about 18,000 clones, approximately 88% seen once. The sequence was obtained from a female donor in good health, enrolled as a control in a pregnancy study. The rearrangement joins TRBV29-1 to TRBJ2-2; 11 bases agree with TRBD1. The material sequenced was CD8+ T cells from peripheral blood mononuclear cells, taken in the third trimester of pregnancy. In nucleotides, the CDR3 is TGCAGCGTTTTGACGGACAGGGGGCGAACCGGGGAGCTGTTTTTT. As protein: CSVLTDRGRTGELFF.